The 32 T cell receptor beta chains below come from one sample, sequenced in a study of shared clonotypes between healthy human individuals. The method was immunoSEQ multiplex PCR; TCRdb's version includes in-frame clones alone and lacks a portion of them. Of 2 million or so clones in the sample, around 95% are singletons; the top ten hold about 0.13%. Sequencing used naive CD4+ T cells sorted from blood. Subset indicated: CD45RA+ positively selected. These receptors all come from a man aged 18 to 29 in good health.

The chain is built from TRBV7-9 and TRBJ2-3; the D gene is possibly TRBD1 (6 bases). The CDR3 contains 14 residues. Looked up from germline, CDR1 is SEHNR and CDR2 is FQNEAQ (reference sequence). V was cut by 8 bases and J by 2 bases, with 14 bases left in between. CDR3 in DNA: TGTGCCAGCGGTAGGGGGTTTCACACAGATACGCAGTATTTT. This codes for CASGRGFHTDTQYF.

The chain has TRBV11-1 and TRBJ2-2; no clear D gene. Germline values: CDR1 SGHAT, CDR2 FQDESV (reference sequence). The CDR3 extends over 17 amino acids. Trimming cost V 6 bases and J 4 bases, with 21 bases left between them. CDR3 nucleotide sequence: TGTGCCAGCAGTTCCTTTTCCCCTTGGACCGTCACCGGGGAGCTGTTTTTT. Translation gives CASSSFSPWTVTGELFF.

This chain connects TRBV12-5 to TRBJ2-3; TRBD2 matches at 9 bases. J lost 2 bases, V lost 2 bases, and 8 bases had no gene match. CDR3 length: 17 residues. Looked up from germline, CDR1 is LGHNT and CDR2 is FRNRAP. CDR3 bases: TGTGCTAGTGGTTTGCGCTTAGCGGGAGTACACACAGATACGCAGTATTTT. This translates into CASGLRLAGVHTDTQYF. Together with reference TRBV12-5 and TRBJ2-3, the CDR3 gives the full variable domain: DARVTQTPRHKVTEMGQEVTMRCQPILGHNTVFWYRQTMMQGLELLAYFRNRAPLDDSGMPKDRFSAEMPDATLATLKIQPSEPRDSAVYFCASGLRLAGVHTDTQYFGPGTRLTVL.

The chain joins TRBV19 to TRBJ2-7; D is possibly TRBD2 (6 bases). Trimming shortened V by 3 bases and J by 5 bases, and 17 bases separated the two germline ends. This CDR3 comprises 15 residues. In germline, CDR1 is LNHDA, CDR2 SQIVND (reference sequence). CDR3 amino acids: CASSINSGGKDEQYF. The CDR3 DNA follows: TGTGCCAGTAGTATTAATTCTGGAGGGAAGGACGAGCAGTACTTC.

The chain links TRBV25-1 to TRBJ2-1; maybe TRBD1 (5 bases). The germline V gene has CDR1 MGHDK and CDR2 SYGVNS. Trimming cost V 8 bases and J 7 bases, with 24 bases left between them. The CDR3 runs to 16 residues. This CDR3 reads CASASVGTGSWNEQFF. The DNA of the CDR3 is TGTGCCAGCGCCTCGGTAGGAACAGGTAGCTGGAATGAGCAGTTCTTC.

V gene TRBV27 combines with J gene TRBJ1-2; D might be TRBD1 (5 bases). This CDR3 has 13 amino acids. V shed 5 bases and J shed 6 bases, with 13 bases lying between them. Germline V gene lookup returns CDR1 MNHEY and CDR2 SMNVEV (reference sequence). The DNA of the CDR3 is TGTGCCAGCAGTACCGCAGGGAATAATGGCTACACCTTC. Translating gives CASSTAGNNGYTF.

The V and J genes are TRBV10-3 and TRBJ2-7; D is unresolved. The V gene's germline CDR1 is ENHRY and CDR2 SYGVKD. The CDR3 is 13 amino acids. V was shortened by 8 bases and J by 2 bases, with 13 bases between the two germline ends. DNA for the CDR3: TGTGCCATCTCTAACAGAATAACCTACGAGCAGTACTTC. Its protein is CAISNRITYEQYF.

This rearrangement joins TRBV25-1 to TRBJ1-1, with D possibly matching TRBD1 (5 bases). The CDR3 contains 15 residues. Germline lookup yields CDR1 MGHDK and CDR2 SYGVNS. The V gene lost 6 bases and the J gene lost 5 bases, with 19 bases spanning the gap. The DNA for the CDR3 is TGTGCCAGCAGCGAAATGGGCTCGGCAGGGACTGAAGCTTTCTTT. The encoded protein is CASSEMGSAGTEAFF.

The chain joins TRBV2 to TRBJ1-1, with D hard to call. CDR3 size: 15 residues. The V and J ends lost 7 bases and 6 bases respectively, with 21 bases between them. Germline lookup yields CDR1 SNHLY and CDR2 FYNNEI. The CDR3 region is CASIRGQAIPPEAFF. DNA of the CDR3: TGTGCCAGCATTCGGGGTCAGGCCATTCCCCCTGAAGCTTTCTTT.

In its sample, this clone was seen a few times. This chain joins TRBV11-2 and TRBJ2-3, with D maybe TRBD1 (6 bases). Trimming left V 2 bases short and J 2 bases short, with 8 bases between. Germline-derived CDR1 and CDR2 are SGHAT and FQNNGV. The CDR3 spans 14 residues. The CDR3 region is CASSLNRATDTQYF. The CDR3 DNA is TGTGCCAGCAGCTTAAACAGGGCCACAGATACGCAGTATTTT.

The gene calls are TRBV5-1 and TRBJ2-7, with 8 nucleotides matching TRBD2. The CDR3 length is 14 residues. With 4 bases clipped from V and 1 base from J, the junction kept 4 bases outside the gene matches. Germline V lookup: CDR1 SGHRS, CDR2 YFSETQ. The chain's CDR3 is CASSTGGNSYEQYF. As DNA, the CDR3 is TGCGCCAGCAGCACGGGAGGGAATTCCTACGAGCAGTACTTC.

This clone was seen a few times. The V and J genes are TRBV19 and TRBJ1-5, with 7 nucleotides matching TRBD1. The trim removed 7 bases at V and 4 bases at J, leaving 10 bases unmatched. The CDR3 extends over 15 amino acids. Germline V gives CDR1 LNHDA, CDR2 SQIVND (reference sequence). This chain's CDR3 is CASIATGILNQPQHF. CDR3 DNA: TGTGCCAGTATCGCGACAGGGATCTTGAATCAGCCCCAGCATTTT.

This clone was detected only once. Different DNA sequences within this sample yield the same CDR3. CDR3 residues: CASSVGPTGELFF. The DNA of the CDR3 is TGTGCCAGCAGCGTAGGGCCGACCGGGGAGCTGTTTTTT. The V gene is TRBV9, the J gene TRBJ2-2; no clear D gene. The CDR3 totals 13 residues. V dropped 0 bases and J dropped 5 bases, with 5 bases sitting between them. Looked up from germline, CDR1 is SGDLS and CDR2 is YYNGEE.

The J gene is TRBJ2-1, the V gene TRBV6-5, with TRBD1 as a possible D gene (6 bases). Per the germline V gene, CDR1 is MNHEY and CDR2 is SVGAGI. With 3 bases removed from V and 6 bases from J, the gap between germline ends came to 12 bases. The CDR3 is 14 amino acids. Here the CDR3 DNA reads TGTGCCAGCAGTTATGTGCGAGGGGGCAATGAGCAGTTCTTC. This sequence encodes CASSYVRGGNEQFF.

The V call is TRBV30, the J call TRBJ1-6; D is ambiguous. V lost 1 base, J lost 9 bases, and 13 bases lay in between. CDR3 length equals 14 residues. Germline assignment: CDR1 GTSNPN and CDR2 SVGIG (reference sequence). The CDR3 reads CAWSAWTMGSPLHF. Written as DNA, the CDR3 is TGTGCCTGGAGTGCATGGACCATGGGTTCACCCCTCCACTTT.

This chain connects TRBV18 to TRBJ1-1; D is undetermined. Trimming stripped 0 bases from V and 1 base from J, with 15 bases between. Germline loops: CDR1 KGHSH, CDR2 LQKENI. This CDR3 spans 17 amino acids. CDR3 amino acids: CASSPPDVHKRNTEAFF. CDR3 DNA: TGTGCCAGCTCACCACCAGACGTTCACAAAAGGAACACTGAAGCTTTCTTT.

This chain joins TRBV5-1 and TRBJ2-3; 12 nucleotides line up with TRBD2. The V gene end was trimmed by 6 bases and the J gene end by 1 base; junction bases not matched to a gene: 9. This CDR3 contains 17 residues. CDR1 is SGHRS and CDR2 is YFSETQ in the germline V gene. As DNA, the CDR3 is TGCGCCAGCAAGCCTAGCGGGAGGGCCGTTGGCACAGATACGCAGTATTTT. Residues: CASKPSGRAVGTDTQYF.

The chain carries TRBV10-1 and TRBJ1-5; possible D gene TRBD1, 5 bases. Trimming stripped 4 bases from V and 0 bases from J, with 16 bases between. The CDR3 length is 17 residues. Per germline, CDR1 WNHNN and CDR2 SYGVQD (reference sequence). CDR3 protein: CASSGGVKRNSNQPQHF. The CDR3, as DNA: TGCGCCAGCAGTGGAGGGGTTAAACGTAATAGCAATCAGCCCCAGCATTTT.

The rearrangement uses TRBV30 and TRBJ2-7, with D possibly matching TRBD2 (7 bases). The CDR3 loop spans 14 amino acids. Germline CDR1 is GTSNPN and CDR2 is SVGIG (reference sequence). V was clipped by 2 bases and J by 2 bases, with 13 bases between them. In DNA form, the CDR3 reads TGTGCCTGGAGTCGGGGGGCTGGGGCCTACGAGCAGTACTTC. Amino acids: CAWSRGAGAYEQYF.

The V gene is TRBV6-1, the J gene TRBJ2-2, with 9 bases aligning to TRBD1. The V and J ends lost 8 bases and 1 base, in that order; junction bases with no gene match: 5. The CDR3 has 15 residues. CDR1 and CDR2 (germline): MNHNS, SASEGT. This CDR3 is CASYLGQGNTGELFF. The DNA of the CDR3 is TGTGCCAGCTATTTGGGACAGGGGAACACCGGGGAGCTGTTTTTT.

This chain connects TRBV6-1 to TRBJ2-7, with 7 bases fitting TRBD2. The V and J ends lost 4 bases and 0 bases, in that order; junction bases with no gene match: 12. The length of the CDR3 is 17 residues. Germline V lookup: CDR1 MNHNS, CDR2 SASEGT. CDR3 bases: TGTGCCAGCAGTGTGACAGCGGGGCAGGCTGACTCCTACGAGCAGTACTTC. Protein sequence: CASSVTAGQADSYEQYF.

The chain has TRBV6-6 and TRBJ2-7; tentative D call: TRBD1 (5 bases). V lost 0 bases and J lost 7, with 13 bases in between. CDR1 and CDR2 from the germline V gene are MNHNY and SVGAGI (reference sequence). The CDR3 spans 14 residues. In nucleotides, the CDR3 is TGTGCCAGCAGTTACTCATTAAAGGGGCGTGAGCAGTACTTC. It specifies CASSYSLKGREQYF.

This clone has ten or more counts. The genes are TRBV5-4 and TRBJ2-7; 8 positions agree with TRBD2. Trimming removed 1 base from V and 6 bases from J; junction bases left unmatched: 9. Germline assignment: CDR1 SGHNT and CDR2 YYREEE (reference sequence). There are 15 residues in the CDR3. The CDR3: CASSLKTGGPGEQYF. The CDR3 DNA is TGTGCCAGCAGCTTGAAGACGGGGGGGCCGGGCGAGCAGTACTTC. The whole variable domain, filled in from reference TRBV5-4 and TRBJ2-7, reads ETGVTQSPTHLIKTRGQQVTLRCSSQSGHNTVSWYQQALGQGPQFIFQYYREEENGRGNFPPRFSGLQFPNYSSELNVNALELDDSALYLCASSLKTGGPGEQYFGPGTRLTVT.

V gene TRBV10-3 combines with J gene TRBJ1-3, with D possibly matching TRBD1 (5 bases). Trimming left V 10 bases short and J 2 bases short, with 15 bases between. The germline gives CDR1 ENHRY, CDR2 SYGVKD. The CDR3 is 14 residues long. This CDR3 reads CATGPLVPGNTIYF. CDR3 DNA sequence: TGTGCCACGGGACCGCTCGTCCCTGGAAACACCATATATTTT.

V usage is TRBV27 and J usage is TRBJ2-1; possible D gene TRBD2, 6 bases. V dropped 3 bases and J dropped 7 bases, with 10 bases sitting between them. Germline CDR1 reads MNHEY; CDR2 reads SMNVEV (reference sequence). The CDR3 consists of 13 residues. CDR3 sequence (DNA): TGTGCCAGCAGTTTGTCAGGGAGGAATGAGCAGTTCTTC. Protein sequence: CASSLSGRNEQFF.

V gene TRBV2 combines with J gene TRBJ2-5; D remains unclear. V lost 2 bases to trimming and J lost 4 bases, with 14 bases between them. CDR1 is SNHLY and CDR2 is FYNNEI in the germline V gene. This CDR3 is 15 amino acids long. DNA of the CDR3: TGTGCCAGCAGTGAAAGGGCTAGTGCCGGAGAGACCCAGTACTTC. Translated, it gives CASSERASAGETQYF.

V is TRBV10-3 and J is TRBJ2-7, with D perhaps assigned TRBD1 or TRBD2 (6 bases each). The germline V and J ends were trimmed by 0 bases and 3 bases, with 15 bases remaining between them. CDR1 is ENHRY, CDR2 SYGVKD, per germline. The CDR3 extends over 16 amino acids. The DNA of the CDR3 is TGTGCCATCAGTGAGTCCTCGGGGGCGGCTCTCTACGAGCAGTACTTC. Its translation: CAISESSGAALYEQYF.

The rearrangement links TRBV9 to TRBJ2-7; 8 bases align to TRBD2. The CDR3 is 15 residues long. Germline V gene lookup returns CDR1 SGDLS and CDR2 YYNGEE. The V and J ends lost 0 bases and 5 bases, in that order; junction bases with no gene match: 7. Here the CDR3 DNA reads TGTGCCAGCAGCGTAGGAGTTAGCGGGGCGGACGAGCAGTACTTC. Its protein is CASSVGVSGADEQYF.

This chain connects TRBV2 to TRBJ1-2; D gene ambiguous. Germline assignment: CDR1 SNHLY and CDR2 FYNNEI. The CDR3 totals 14 residues. Trimming took 2 bases from V and 4 from J, leaving 11 bases between them. CDR3 bases: TGTGCCAGCAGTGAATGGAGGACCCTCTATGGCTACACCTTC. It yields the protein CASSEWRTLYGYTF.

This sequence joins TRBV6-4 and TRBJ1-4; possible D gene TRBD1, 5 bases. Per the germline V gene, CDR1 is MRHNA and CDR2 is SNTAGT. Trimming stripped 9 bases from V and 8 bases from J, with 22 bases between. CDR3 size: 15 residues. CDR3 bases: TGTGCCAGACGGGACTTTCCTGCCGTGAAGGAAAAACTGTTTTTT. This translates into CARRDFPAVKEKLFF.

This clone was observed a handful of times. The V gene is TRBV7-9, the J gene TRBJ2-3; D might be TRBD1 (7 bases). The CDR3 spans 14 residues. Trimming removed 3 bases from V and 4 bases from J, with 11 bases in between. Germline loops: CDR1 SEHNR, CDR2 FQNEAQ (reference sequence). In nucleotides, the CDR3 is TGTGCCAGCAGCTTGGAGGGGGCCGCAGATACGCAGTATTTT. This encodes CASSLEGAADTQYF.

This clone appeared a single time. J is TRBJ2-2 and V is TRBV2, with 12 bases lining up with TRBD1. Trimming took 6 bases from V and 3 from J; bases not matched to a gene: 2. Germline CDR1 reads SNHLY; CDR2 reads FYNNEI. The CDR3 is made up of 15 amino acids. CDR3 amino acids: CASSGTGGHTGELFF. The CDR3 DNA sequence: TGTGCCAGCAGCGGGACAGGGGGCCACACCGGGGAGCTGTTTTTT.